Listed below are T cell receptor beta chains from one sample, sequenced in a study of T cells in Graves' hyperthyroidism and ophthalmopathy. TCRdb reprocessed the multiplex PCR reads via MiXCR and lists one record per CDR3 protein. The sample carries approximately 710,000 distinct CDR3 sequences, approximately 15% recorded once. Sequenced sample: blood. Receptors originate from a man aged 50-59 years with Graves' hyperthyroidism. Each CDR3 is given with its conserved first and last residue. Each record gives: J gene, clone size, D gene, V gene, CDR3 protein, CDR3 DNA. The D gene is left open where the match is weak. Some rows have no size entry. The others give once, few or many, or a class for an expanded clone.

j_gene: TRBJ2-1
abundance: -
d_gene: -
v_gene: TRBV7-6
CDR3aa: CASSSTAGTLHNEQFF
CDR3nt: TGTGCCAGCAGCTCCACGGCCGGGACGCTGCACAATGAGCAGTTCTTC

j_gene: TRBJ1-6
abundance: -
d_gene: -
v_gene: TRBV6-5
CDR3aa: CASSYGQARGSPLHF
CDR3nt: TGTGCCAGCAGTTACGGGCAGGCCCGCGGATCACCCCTCCACTTT

j_gene: TRBJ2-5
abundance: many
d_gene: -
v_gene: TRBV3-1
CDR3aa: CASSQEERGGRETQYF
CDR3nt: TGTGCCAGCAGCCAAGAAGAGCGAGGGGGACGAGAGACCCAGTACTTC

j_gene: TRBJ2-1
abundance: many
d_gene: TRBD1
v_gene: TRBV28
CDR3aa: CASRPGQGYNEQFF
CDR3nt: TGTGCCAGCAGGCCGGGACAGGGATACAATGAGCAGTTCTTC

j_gene: TRBJ2-5
abundance: many
d_gene: -
v_gene: TRBV24-1
CDR3aa: CATSDLGGSTETQYF
CDR3nt: TGTGCCACCAGTGATTTGGGCGGCTCCACAGAGACCCAGTACTTC

j_gene: TRBJ2-7
abundance: -
d_gene: -
v_gene: TRBV29-1
CDR3aa: CSVLTSIEQYF
CDR3nt: TGCAGCGTCCTGACTAGTATCGAGCAGTACTTC

j_gene: TRBJ2-2
abundance: few
d_gene: -
v_gene: TRBV15
CDR3aa: CATPGRSSPGELFF
CDR3nt: TGTGCCACGCCGGGACGTTCGTCACCCGGGGAGCTGTTTTTT

j_gene: TRBJ2-5
abundance: many
d_gene: TRBD2
v_gene: TRBV5-1
CDR3aa: CASTGRTSGRGAQETQYF
CDR3nt: TGCGCCAGCACCGGCCGGACTAGCGGGAGGGGGGCCCAAGAGACCCAGTACTTC

j_gene: TRBJ1-4
abundance: few
d_gene: -
v_gene: TRBV7-8
CDR3aa: CASSSDRLIFNEKLFF
CDR3nt: TGTGCCAGCAGCTCCGACAGACTGATTTTCAATGAAAAACTGTTTTTT

j_gene: TRBJ2-3
abundance: -
d_gene: TRBD2
v_gene: TRBV19
CDR3aa: CASSSSGDVDTQYF
CDR3nt: TGTGCCAGTAGTTCTAGCGGGGACGTGGATACGCAGTATTTT

j_gene: TRBJ2-2
abundance: few
d_gene: -
v_gene: TRBV27
CDR3aa: CASSLYYNTGELFF
CDR3nt: TGTGCCAGCAGTTTATACTATAACACCGGGGAGCTGTTTTTT

j_gene: TRBJ2-2
abundance: -
d_gene: TRBD1
v_gene: TRBV7-3
CDR3aa: CASSRRGTGSFGELFF
CDR3nt: TGTGCCAGCAGCCGACGGGGGACAGGGAGTTTTGGGGAGCTGTTTTTT

j_gene: TRBJ2-7
abundance: few
d_gene: TRBD2
v_gene: TRBV29-1
CDR3aa: CSVEVAGGPMNEQYF
CDR3nt: TGCAGCGTTGAAGTGGCGGGAGGGCCCATGAACGAGCAGTACTTC

j_gene: TRBJ1-2
abundance: many
d_gene: TRBD1
v_gene: TRBV7-9
CDR3aa: CASSFRSPGGINGYTF
CDR3nt: TGTGCCAGCAGCTTCAGGTCGCCAGGGGGGATAAATGGCTACACCTTC

j_gene: TRBJ1-1
abundance: many
d_gene: -
v_gene: TRBV6-5
CDR3aa: CASSYSRGPNTEAFF
CDR3nt: TGTGCCAGCAGTTACTCGAGAGGACCCAACACTGAAGCTTTCTTT

j_gene: TRBJ2-3
abundance: many
d_gene: -
v_gene: TRBV2
CDR3aa: CASAARSDTQYF
CDR3nt: TGTGCCAGCGCCGCTAGGTCAGATACGCAGTATTTT

j_gene: TRBJ1-1
abundance: many
d_gene: -
v_gene: TRBV11-2
CDR3aa: CASSLEGGGGTEAFF
CDR3nt: TGTGCCAGCAGCTTAGAAGGTGGCGGGGGCACTGAAGCTTTCTTT

j_gene: TRBJ2-3
abundance: -
d_gene: -
v_gene: TRBV5-4
CDR3aa: CASRRGEGWTDTQYF
CDR3nt: TGTGCCAGCAGAAGGGGGGAGGGCTGGACAGATACGCAGTATTTT

j_gene: TRBJ2-7
abundance: many
d_gene: -
v_gene: TRBV29-1
CDR3aa: CSASGTKLGNEQYF
CDR3nt: TGCAGCGCCTCCGGGACCAAGCTTGGCAACGAGCAGTACTTC

j_gene: TRBJ1-1
abundance: -
d_gene: -
v_gene: TRBV29-1
CDR3aa: CSVERAFF
CDR3nt: TGCAGCGTTGAAAGAGCTTTCTTT

j_gene: TRBJ1-1
abundance: few
d_gene: -
v_gene: TRBV5-1
CDR3aa: CASSSNPPQVNTEAFF
CDR3nt: TGCGCCAGCAGCTCGAACCCCCCGCAGGTGAACACTGAAGCTTTCTTT

j_gene: TRBJ1-3
abundance: few
d_gene: -
v_gene: TRBV28
CDR3aa: CASSLWGDNPSSGNTIYF
CDR3nt: TGTGCCAGCAGTTTATGGGGGGACAACCCGAGCTCTGGAAACACCATATATTTT

j_gene: TRBJ1-5
abundance: -
d_gene: -
v_gene: TRBV6-4
CDR3aa: CASSKGEFQPQHF
CDR3nt: TGTGCCAGCAGTAAGGGGGAATTTCAGCCCCAGCATTTT

j_gene: TRBJ2-2
abundance: -
d_gene: -
v_gene: TRBV10-2
CDR3aa: CASSGPLGGNTGELFF
CDR3nt: TGCGCCAGCAGTGGGCCGCTAGGTGGGAACACCGGGGAGCTGTTTTTT

j_gene: TRBJ2-6
abundance: many
d_gene: -
v_gene: TRBV7-6
CDR3aa: CASSLKDEAYSGANVLTF
CDR3nt: TGTGCCAGCAGCTTAAAGGATGAGGCGTACTCTGGGGCCAACGTCCTGACTTTC

j_gene: TRBJ1-1
abundance: -
d_gene: -
v_gene: TRBV29-1
CDR3aa: CSAGTENTEAFF
CDR3nt: TGCAGTGCCGGGACGGAGAACACTGAAGCTTTCTTT

j_gene: TRBJ2-1
abundance: few
d_gene: TRBD2
v_gene: TRBV5-1
CDR3aa: CASSLGLAGFNEQFF
CDR3nt: TGCGCCAGCAGCTTGGGACTAGCGGGATTCAATGAGCAGTTCTTC

j_gene: TRBJ1-5
abundance: -
d_gene: -
v_gene: TRBV19
CDR3aa: CASSITGTGPQHF
CDR3nt: TGTGCCAGTAGTATTACCGGAACTGGGCCCCAGCATTTT

j_gene: TRBJ1-1
abundance: many
d_gene: -
v_gene: TRBV29-1
CDR3aa: CSVSAGGPNTEAFF
CDR3nt: TGCAGCGTTTCTGCCGGGGGCCCCAACACTGAAGCTTTCTTT

j_gene: TRBJ1-1
abundance: many
d_gene: -
v_gene: TRBV3-1
CDR3aa: CASSVPGIPNTEAFF
CDR3nt: TGTGCCAGCAGCGTACCAGGGATTCCGAACACTGAAGCTTTCTTT

j_gene: TRBJ2-5
abundance: -
d_gene: -
v_gene: TRBV6-1
CDR3aa: CASSETGWETQYF
CDR3nt: TGTGCCAGCAGTGAAACAGGGTGGGAGACCCAGTACTTC

j_gene: TRBJ2-7
abundance: many
d_gene: -
v_gene: TRBV24-1
CDR3aa: CATSDLGQSEQYF
CDR3nt: TGTGCCACCAGTGACCTCGGACAGAGCGAGCAGTACTTC

j_gene: TRBJ2-1
abundance: many
d_gene: TRBD2
v_gene: TRBV20-1
CDR3aa: CSAAPGTSAPNEQFF
CDR3nt: TGCAGTGCTGCCCCCGGGACTAGCGCCCCGAATGAGCAGTTCTTC

j_gene: TRBJ2-3
abundance: many
d_gene: -
v_gene: TRBV27
CDR3aa: CASRLSSTDTQYF
CDR3nt: TGTGCCAGCAGACTCTCCTCCACAGATACGCAGTATTTT

j_gene: TRBJ2-2
abundance: -
d_gene: TRBD2
v_gene: TRBV7-6
CDR3aa: CASSPAGGTLTGELFF
CDR3nt: TGTGCCAGCAGCCCCGCCGGGGGGACGTTAACCGGGGAGCTGTTTTTT

j_gene: TRBJ2-7
abundance: few
d_gene: -
v_gene: TRBV5-5
CDR3aa: CASTSIPLRDYEQYF
CDR3nt: TGTGCCAGCACCTCTATCCCCTTACGGGACTACGAGCAGTACTTC

j_gene: TRBJ2-4
abundance: many
d_gene: TRBD1
v_gene: TRBV6-2/TRBV6-3
CDR3aa: CASSYDRGRDIQYF
CDR3nt: TGTGCCAGCAGTTACGACAGGGGGCGTGACATTCAGTACTTC

j_gene: TRBJ1-1
abundance: many
d_gene: -
v_gene: TRBV29-1
CDR3aa: CSVEEYRRGGTNTEAFF
CDR3nt: TGCAGCGTTGAGGAGTATCGTCGGGGGGGAACGAACACTGAAGCTTTCTTT

j_gene: TRBJ1-5
abundance: few
d_gene: TRBD1
v_gene: TRBV20-1
CDR3aa: CSGNRGRNQPQHF
CDR3nt: TGCAGTGGTAACAGGGGGCGCAATCAGCCCCAGCATTTT

j_gene: TRBJ2-7
abundance: -
d_gene: -
v_gene: TRBV20-1
CDR3aa: CSAPFGRGNYEQYF
CDR3nt: TGCAGTGCCCCTTTTGGGAGGGGGAACTACGAGCAGTACTTC